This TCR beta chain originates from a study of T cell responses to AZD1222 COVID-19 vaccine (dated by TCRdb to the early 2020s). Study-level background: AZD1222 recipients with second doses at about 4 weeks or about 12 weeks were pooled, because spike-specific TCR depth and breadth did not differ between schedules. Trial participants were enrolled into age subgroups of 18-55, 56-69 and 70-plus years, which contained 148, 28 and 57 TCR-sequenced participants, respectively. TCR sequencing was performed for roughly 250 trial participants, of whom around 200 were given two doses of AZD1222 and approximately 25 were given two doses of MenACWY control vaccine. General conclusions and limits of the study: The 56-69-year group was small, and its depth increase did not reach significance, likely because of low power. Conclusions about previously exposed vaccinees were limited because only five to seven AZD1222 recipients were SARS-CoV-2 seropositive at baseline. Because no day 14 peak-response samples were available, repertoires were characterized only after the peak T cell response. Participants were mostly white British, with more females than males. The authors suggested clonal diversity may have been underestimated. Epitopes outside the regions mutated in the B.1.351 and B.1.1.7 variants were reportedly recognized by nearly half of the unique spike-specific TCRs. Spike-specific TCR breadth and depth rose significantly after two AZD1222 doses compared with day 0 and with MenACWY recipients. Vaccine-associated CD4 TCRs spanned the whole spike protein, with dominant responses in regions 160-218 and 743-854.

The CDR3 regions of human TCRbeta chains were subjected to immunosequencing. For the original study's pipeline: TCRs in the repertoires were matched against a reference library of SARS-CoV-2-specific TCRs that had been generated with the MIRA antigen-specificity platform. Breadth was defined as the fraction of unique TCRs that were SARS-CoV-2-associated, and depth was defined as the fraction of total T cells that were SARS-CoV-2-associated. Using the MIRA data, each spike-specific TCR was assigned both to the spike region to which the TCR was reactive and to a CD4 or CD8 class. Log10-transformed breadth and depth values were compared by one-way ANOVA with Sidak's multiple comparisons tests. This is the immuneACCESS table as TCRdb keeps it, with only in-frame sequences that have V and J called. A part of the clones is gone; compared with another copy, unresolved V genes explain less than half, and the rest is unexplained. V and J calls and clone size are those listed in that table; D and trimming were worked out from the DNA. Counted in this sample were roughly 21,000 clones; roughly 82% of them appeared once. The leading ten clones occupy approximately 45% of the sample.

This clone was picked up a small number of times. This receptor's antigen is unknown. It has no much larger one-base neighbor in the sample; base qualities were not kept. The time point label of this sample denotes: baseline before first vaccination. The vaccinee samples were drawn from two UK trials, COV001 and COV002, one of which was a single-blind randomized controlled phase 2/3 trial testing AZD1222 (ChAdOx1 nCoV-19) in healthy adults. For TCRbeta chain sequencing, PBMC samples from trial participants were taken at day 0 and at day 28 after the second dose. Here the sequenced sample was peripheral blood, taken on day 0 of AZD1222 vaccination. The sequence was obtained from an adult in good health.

At the DNA level, the sequence is TGTGCCACCAGCACCAGGGTTTTCGCCGGGGAGCTGTTTTTT. The encoded protein is CATSTRVFAGELFF. The sequence is built from TRBV15 and TRBJ2-2; the D region possibly corresponds to TRBD1 (5 bases align). Based on the germline V gene (reference sequence), the CDR1 and CDR2 sequences are LNHNV and YYDKDF. The junction shows trimming of 4 bases on V and 6 bases on J, plus 12 bases between the germline ends. The CDR3, cysteine through phenylalanine, is 14 amino acids long. Just CDR3 DNA is preserved here, 42 bases in frame from base 1.